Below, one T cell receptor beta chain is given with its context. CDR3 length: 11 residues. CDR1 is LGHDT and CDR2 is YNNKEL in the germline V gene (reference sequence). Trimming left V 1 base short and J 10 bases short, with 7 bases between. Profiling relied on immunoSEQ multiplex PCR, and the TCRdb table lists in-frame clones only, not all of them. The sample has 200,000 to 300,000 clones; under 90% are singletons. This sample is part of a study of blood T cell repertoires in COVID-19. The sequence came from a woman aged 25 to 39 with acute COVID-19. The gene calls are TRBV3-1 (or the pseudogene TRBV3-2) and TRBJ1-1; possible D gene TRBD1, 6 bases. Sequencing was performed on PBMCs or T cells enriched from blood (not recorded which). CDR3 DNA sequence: TGTGCCAGCAGCCAAGGGACAGCAGCTTTCTTT. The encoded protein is CASSQGTAAFF.